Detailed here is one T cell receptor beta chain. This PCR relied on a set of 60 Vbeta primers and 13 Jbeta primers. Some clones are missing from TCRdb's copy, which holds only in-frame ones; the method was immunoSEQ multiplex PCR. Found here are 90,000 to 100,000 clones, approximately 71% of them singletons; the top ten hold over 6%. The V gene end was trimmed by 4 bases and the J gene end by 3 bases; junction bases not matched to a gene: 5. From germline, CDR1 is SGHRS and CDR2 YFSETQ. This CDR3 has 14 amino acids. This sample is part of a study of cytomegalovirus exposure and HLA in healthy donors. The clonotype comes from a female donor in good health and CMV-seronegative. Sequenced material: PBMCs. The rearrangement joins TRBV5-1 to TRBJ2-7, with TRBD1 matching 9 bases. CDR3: CASSRGTGIYEQYF. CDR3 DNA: TGCGCCAGCAGCAGGGGGACAGGGATCTACGAGCAGTACTTC.